This T cell receptor (beta chain) was retrieved from a study of neurological immune-mediated disorders. The making of cDNA relied on 5'RACE with 10-nucleotide random UMIs. Each CDR3 protein gets one entry after TCRdb re-called the 5' RACE reads with MiXCR. Here the sample spans some 60,000 distinct CDR3 sequences, about 2.5% being singletons. This clonotype is medium-sized by share. Its matching antigen is unknown. Germline V gene data show CDR1 as SGHTA and CDR2 as FQGNSA. There are 16 residues in the CDR3. V lost 1 base, J lost 2 bases, and 7 bases stayed unmatched. Study observations and caveats: None of the CDR3 amino acid sequences in expanded clones turned up in more than one subject, which points to private repertoires in all groups. Patients with HTLV-1-associated myelopathy had the highest level of TCR clonal expansion, whereas patients with multiple sclerosis had the lowest level, falling beneath the level found in healthy controls. Phylogenetic analysis grouped 18 of 34 multiple sclerosis patients' repertoires together, suggesting a possible repertoire signature.

The rearrangement joins TRBV7-2 to TRBJ2-5; 7 positions match TRBD2. Specimen: PBMCs. This receptor was identified in a man aged 45 to 65 with multiple sclerosis. The CDR3 reads CASSLEARGWQETQYF. The CDR3 nucleotides read TGTGCCAGCAGCTTAGAGGCGCGGGGGTGGCAAGAGACCCAGTACTTC.